Detailed here is one T cell receptor beta chain. The entry originates in a study of T cell changes during pregnancy in multiple sclerosis. Clones were read by immunoSEQ multiplex PCR, and TCRdb kept only the in-frame ones, dropping some. The data contain approximately 64,000 clones, about 90% of them singletons. The trim removed 5 bases at V and 5 bases at J, leaving 7 bases unmatched. The CDR3 is 15 residues long. The germline V gene has CDR1 MNHEY and CDR2 SVGAGI. The sequence was collected from a female donor with multiple sclerosis, enrolled in a pregnancy study. The source was peripheral blood, collected in the first trimester of pregnancy. The chain joins TRBV6-5 to TRBJ2-1; 9 bases line up with TRBD2. DNA for the CDR3: TGTGCCAGCAGTCAACTAGCGGGCGGCAACAATGAGCAGTTCTTC. Encoded protein: CASSQLAGGNNEQFF.